These 22 T cell receptor beta chains share one sample of origin, sequenced in a study of T-cell reconstitution after alpha-beta-depleted transplantation in children. The TCRbeta library incorporated unique molecular identifiers. Using its own MiXCR run on the PCR reads, TCRdb lists one record per CDR3 protein. The table records approximately 590,000 distinct CDR3 sequences, more than 9% of them present only once. The source material was PBMCs from the stem cell graft donor, sampled from the stem cell graft. These receptors originate from a human donor who donated a stem cell graft to a child with acute myeloid leukemia.

The CDR3 reads CASSFGTSGYTQYF. The CDR3 nucleotides are TGTGCCAGCAGCTTCGGGACTAGCGGGTATACGCAGTATTTT. The V and J genes are TRBV7-2 and TRBJ2-3; 12 positions match TRBD2. CDR1 SGHTA and CDR2 FQGNSA come from the germline V gene. J lost 7 bases, V lost 3 bases, and 2 bases had no gene match. The CDR3 covers 14 residues.

The chain employs TRBV20-1 and TRBJ1-1; no clear D gene. V was clipped by 7 bases and J by 8 bases, with 14 bases between them. This CDR3 spans 11 amino acids. Germline CDR1 DFQATT, CDR2 SNEGSKA (reference sequence). CDR3 in amino acids: CSEWVSGEAFF. The DNA for the CDR3 is TGCAGTGAATGGGTGTCAGGCGAAGCTTTCTTT.

Worth noting for this clonotype: The junction differs from germline at one of its ends, possibly a read error. The V and J genes are TRBV9 and TRBJ2-3; TRBD2 aligns across 7 bases. The CDR3 has 15 residues. The germline CDR1 and CDR2 sequences are SGDLS and YYNGEE. In nucleotides, the CDR3 is TGTGCCAGCAGCCCCCGGGACTACAGCATAGATACGCAGTATTTT. Amino acids: CASSPRDYSIDTQYF.

This clonotype was detected ten times or more. The chain combines TRBV7-3 with TRBJ2-3; no definite D call. The length of the CDR3 is 13 residues. V lost 2 bases and J lost 4, with 7 bases in between. From germline, CDR1 is SGHTA and CDR2 FQGTGA. The CDR3 coding sequence is TGTGCCAGCAGCTTACGTCGGGCAGATACGCAGTATTTT. Translation: CASSLRRADTQYF.

The rearrangement uses TRBV29-1 and TRBJ2-3, with TRBD2 matching 11 bases. The CDR3 loop spans 15 amino acids. The germline gives CDR1 SQVTM, CDR2 ANQGSEA. V trimming: 2 bases; J trimming: 5 bases; junction bases outside the gene matches: 6. The CDR3 sequence is CSVEKLAGGGDTQYF. CDR3 bases: TGCAGCGTTGAAAAGCTAGCGGGAGGTGGAGATACGCAGTATTTT.

In this sample, this clonotype turned up a few times. This chain joins TRBV20-1 and TRBJ2-1; TRBD2 agrees at 10 bases. With V trimmed by 7 bases and J by 3 bases, 6 bases remained unmatched. CDR3 length equals 14 residues. The germline gives CDR1 DFQATT, CDR2 SNEGSKA (reference sequence). CDR3 region: CSVIASGGYNEQFF. CDR3 nucleotides: TGCAGTGTTATAGCTAGCGGGGGCTACAATGAGCAGTTCTTC.

The table lists this clonotype with many counts. The rearrangement links TRBV6-2 or TRBV6-3 to TRBJ2-1, with 9 bases fitting TRBD2. V gave up 0 bases and J gave up 0 bases; unmatched junction bases: 12. The CDR3 sequence is 20 residues long. The germline CDR1 and CDR2 sequences are MNHEY and SVGEGT. Here the CDR3 DNA reads TGTGCCAGCAGTTACTCGACAAACGGGACTAGCTTAAGCTCCTACAATGAGCAGTTCTTC. Protein product: CASSYSTNGTSLSSYNEQFF.

The V call is TRBV7-2, the J call TRBJ2-2; TRBD2 agrees at 9 bases. V gave up 5 bases and J gave up 3 bases; unmatched junction bases: 4. This CDR3 has 15 residues. CDR1 and CDR2 (germline): SGHTA, FQGNSA. The CDR3 loop reads CASSPSGMDTGELFF. The DNA for the CDR3 is TGTGCCAGCAGCCCTAGCGGGATGGACACCGGGGAGCTGTTTTTT.

This clonotype occurred many times. This sequence joins TRBV30 and TRBJ2-2; TRBD2 matches 11 bases. The V gene end was trimmed by 3 bases and the J gene end by 1 base; junction bases not matched to a gene: 4. Per germline, CDR1 GTSNPN and CDR2 SVGIG (reference sequence). This CDR3 is 16 amino acids long. For the CDR3, the DNA is TGTGCCTGGAGACTAGCGGGAGTAGGGAACACCGGGGAGCTGTTTTTT. The encoded protein is CAWRLAGVGNTGELFF.

This clonotype was counted a few times. The chain combines TRBV6-5 with TRBJ2-5, with 10 bases identical to TRBD2. Per germline, CDR1 MNHEY and CDR2 SVGAGI. The CDR3 has 16 residues. Trimming took 2 bases from V and 2 from J; bases not matched to a gene: 5. CDR3: CASSYQTSGFQETQYF. CDR3 nucleotide sequence: TGTGCCAGCAGTTACCAGACTAGCGGGTTTCAAGAGACCCAGTACTTC.

This clonotype was seen a few times. The V and J genes are TRBV6-6 and TRBJ2-2, with 7 bases identical to TRBD1. This CDR3 region has 12 residues. CDR1 and CDR2 (germline): MNHNY, SVGAGI (reference sequence). J lost 10 bases, V lost 7 bases, and 6 bases had no gene match. This CDR3 reads CASTPKGAELFF. The CDR3 DNA is TGTGCCAGCACCCCAAAGGGGGCGGAGCTGTTTTTT.

This clonotype is a singleton in its sample. The chain couples TRBV20-1 to TRBJ1-5, with 10 bases that match TRBD1. The trim removed 1 base at V and 4 bases at J, leaving 4 bases unmatched. Germline CDR1 and CDR2: DFQATT and SNEGSKA (reference sequence). This CDR3 has 15 residues. This CDR3 reads CSARVPGQGNQPQHF. The CDR3 nucleotides are TGCAGTGCTAGAGTCCCGGGACAGGGGAATCAGCCCCAGCATTTT.

This clonotype has more than one count but fewer than ten. The DNA for the CDR3 is TGTGCCAGCAGTTGGGTAGACAGGACCTACGAGCAGTACTTC. Translation: CASSWVDRTYEQYF. The gene calls are TRBV27 and TRBJ2-7; tentatively, D is TRBD1 (6 bases). V dropped 4 bases and J dropped 2 bases, with 12 bases sitting between them. The germline V gene has CDR1 MNHEY and CDR2 SMNVEV (reference sequence). This CDR3 has 14 residues.

This clonotype was recorded many times. V gene TRBV7-6 combines with J gene TRBJ1-6; D is ambiguous. Germline assignment: CDR1 SGHVS and CDR2 FNYEAQ. V was shortened by 5 bases and J by 6 bases, with 8 bases between the two germline ends. This CDR3 is built from 13 residues. For the CDR3, the DNA is TGTGCCAGCAGCCCGATCTCTAATTCACCCCTCCACTTT. Residues: CASSPISNSPLHF. The full variable domain, completed using reference TRBV7-6 and TRBJ1-6, is GAGVSQSPRYKVTKRGQDVALRCDPISGHVSLYWYRQALGQGPEFLTYFNYEAQQDKSGLPNDRFSAERPEGSISTLTIQRTEQRDSAMYRCASSPISNSPLHFGNGTRLTVT.

This clonotype turned up a few times. The chain carries TRBV9 and TRBJ2-1, with 12 bases matching TRBD2. The V gene's germline CDR1 is SGDLS and CDR2 YYNGEE. The V and J ends lost 3 bases and 6 bases, in that order; junction bases with no gene match: 1. This CDR3 is built from 14 residues. CDR3 nucleotide sequence: TGTGCCAGCAGCGGGACTAGCGGGACCAATGAGCAGTTCTTC. Translating gives CASSGTSGTNEQFF.

The sample holds a few counts of this clonotype. J is TRBJ1-1 and V is TRBV30; D not resolved. With 1 base removed from V and 3 bases from J, the gap between germline ends came to 6 bases. CDR3 size: 12 residues. Germline assignment: CDR1 GTSNPN and CDR2 SVGIG (reference sequence). The DNA for the CDR3 is TGTGCCTGGAGTGGGCCCTACACTGAAGCTTTCTTT. Translating it yields CAWSGPYTEAFF. Filled out from reference TRBV30 and TRBJ1-1, the complete variable domain reads SQTIHQWPATLVQPVGSPLSLECTVEGTSNPNLYWYRQAAGRGLQLLFYSVGIGQISSEVPQNLSASRPQDRQFILSSKKLLLSDSGFYLCAWSGPYTEAFFGQGTRLTVV.

V and J are TRBV23-1 and TRBJ2-7; tentatively, D is TRBD1 (6 bases). TRBV23-1 is an ORF, and what it does is uncertain. V was cut by 0 bases and J by 2 bases, with 17 bases left in between. The length of the CDR3 is 17 residues. CDR3 residues: CASSQSIFSDRPYEQYF. The DNA of the CDR3 is TGCGCCAGCAGTCAATCGATCTTTTCGGACAGACCCTACGAGCAGTACTTC.

This rearrangement joins TRBV6-2 or TRBV6-3 to TRBJ2-1; TRBD2 matches 9 bases. The length of the CDR3 is 15 residues. CDR1 is MNHEY and CDR2 is SVGEGT in the germline V gene. The ends lost 6 bases at V and 5 bases at J; junction bases unmatched: 8. The chain's CDR3 is CASSPSAGGHNEQFF. CDR3 bases: TGTGCCAGCAGCCCCAGCGCGGGAGGGCACAATGAGCAGTTCTTC.

The sample holds a few counts of this clonotype. One end of the junction fails to match germline, which may point to a read error. The J gene is TRBJ2-1, the V gene TRBV2; D could derive from TRBD1 or TRBD2 (6 bases each). The CDR3 covers 15 residues. Germline V gene data show CDR1 as SNHLY and CDR2 as FYNNEI. The DNA for the CDR3 is TGTGCCAGCAAAGGGGGGAGTGGGCCGTACAATGTGCAGTTCTTC. The encoded protein is CASKGGSGPYNVQFF.

This clonotype was found a few times. The chain joins TRBV19 to TRBJ2-1; the D gene is possibly TRBD2 (7 bases). V was clipped by 3 bases and J by 4 bases, with 16 bases between them. This CDR3 is built from 16 residues. Germline CDR1 and CDR2: LNHDA and SQIVND (reference sequence). The CDR3, as DNA: TGTGCCAGTAGTATGGGGGCCGGGCGGGGGTACAATGAGCAGTTCTTC. As protein: CASSMGAGRGYNEQFF.

The table lists this clonotype with a few counts. V usage is TRBV6-4 and J usage is TRBJ2-7; 12 nucleotides agree with TRBD2. This CDR3 is built from 16 residues. Per the germline V gene, CDR1 is MRHNA and CDR2 is SNTAGT. V lost 3 bases, J lost 7 bases, and 10 bases stayed unmatched. CDR3 sequence: CASSERGRGLAGEQYF. CDR3 nucleotide sequence: TGTGCCAGCAGTGAAAGGGGGAGGGGACTAGCGGGTGAGCAGTACTTC.

The sample holds a few counts of this clonotype. This chain links TRBV3-1 with TRBJ2-1, with D possibly being TRBD2 (6 bases). CDR3 size: 14 residues. V lost 4 bases to trimming and J lost 5 bases, with 12 bases between them. CDR1 is LGHDT and CDR2 is YNNKEL in the germline V gene (reference sequence). CDR3 sequence: CASSRPEGDNEQFF. The CDR3 nucleotides are TGTGCCAGCAGCCGTCCGGAGGGCGACAATGAGCAGTTCTTC.